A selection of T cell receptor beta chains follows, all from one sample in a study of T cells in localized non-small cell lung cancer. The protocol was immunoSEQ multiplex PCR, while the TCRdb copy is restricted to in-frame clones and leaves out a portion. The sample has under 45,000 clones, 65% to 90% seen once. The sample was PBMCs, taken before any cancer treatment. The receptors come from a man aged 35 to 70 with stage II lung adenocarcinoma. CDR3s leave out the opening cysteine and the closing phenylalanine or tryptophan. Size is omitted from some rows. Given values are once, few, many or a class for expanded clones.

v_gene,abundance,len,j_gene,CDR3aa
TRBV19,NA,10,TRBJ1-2,ASSPVNYGYT
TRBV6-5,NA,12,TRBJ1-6,ASSPGTANSPLH
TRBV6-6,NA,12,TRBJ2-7,ASSGQGGRNEQY
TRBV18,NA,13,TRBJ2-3,ASSPSFSSTDTQY
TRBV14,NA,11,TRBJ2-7,ASSQDQVREQY
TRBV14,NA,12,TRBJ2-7,ASSPWGGSYEQY
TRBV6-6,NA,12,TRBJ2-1,ASSYRSPGREQF
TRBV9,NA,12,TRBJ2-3,ASSDLASTDTQY
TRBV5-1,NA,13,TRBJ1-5,ASRETGNSNQPQH
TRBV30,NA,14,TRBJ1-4,AFGTAGTATNEKLF
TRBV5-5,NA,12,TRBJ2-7,ASSRWTGTYEQY
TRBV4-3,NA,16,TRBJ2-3,ASSQGQGLAGSPDTQY
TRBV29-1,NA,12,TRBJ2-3,SVETQGSRYTQY
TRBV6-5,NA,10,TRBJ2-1,ASSSTTSGRF
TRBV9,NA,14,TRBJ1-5,ASSAGHHTGDQPQH
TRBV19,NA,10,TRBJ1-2,ASSIAFESYT
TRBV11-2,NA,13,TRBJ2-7,ASSLVAGGRYEQY
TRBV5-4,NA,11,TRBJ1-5,ASSLDQDQPQH
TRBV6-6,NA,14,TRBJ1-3,ASSYGGLGSGNTIY
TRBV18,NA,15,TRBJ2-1,ASSRLAGRGSYNEQF
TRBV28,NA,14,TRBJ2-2,ASSLFAGSGTGELF
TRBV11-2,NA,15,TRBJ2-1,ASSLGPGVAPYNEQF
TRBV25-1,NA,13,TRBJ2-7,ASSEALDGPYEQY
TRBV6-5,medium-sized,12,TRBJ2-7,ASSPGTGRYEQY
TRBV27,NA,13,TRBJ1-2,ASSYGQDRNYGYT
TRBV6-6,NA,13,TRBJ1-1,ASSYKYDRGAEAF
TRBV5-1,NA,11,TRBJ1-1,ASSLGGSAEAF
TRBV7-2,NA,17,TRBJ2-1,ASSLRLAGELRSYNEQF
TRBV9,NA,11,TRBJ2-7,ASSAGQGDEQY
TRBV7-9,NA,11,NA,ASSFGPPYEQY
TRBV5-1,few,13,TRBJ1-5,ASSFGDRANQPQH